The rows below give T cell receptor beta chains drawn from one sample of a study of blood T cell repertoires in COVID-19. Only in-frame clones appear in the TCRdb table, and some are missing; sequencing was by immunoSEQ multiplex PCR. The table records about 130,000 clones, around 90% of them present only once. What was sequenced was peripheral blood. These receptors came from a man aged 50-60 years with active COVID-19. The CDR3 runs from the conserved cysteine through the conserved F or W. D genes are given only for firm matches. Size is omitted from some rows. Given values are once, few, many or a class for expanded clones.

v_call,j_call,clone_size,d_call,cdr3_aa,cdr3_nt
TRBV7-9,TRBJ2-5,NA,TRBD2,CASSPGSSGLQETQYF,TGTGCCAGCAGCCCGGGGTCTAGCGGGCTCCAAGAGACCCAGTACTTC
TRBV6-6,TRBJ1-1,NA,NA,CASSSQGPGAFF,TGTGCCAGCAGTTCGCAGGGGCCCGGAGCTTTCTTT
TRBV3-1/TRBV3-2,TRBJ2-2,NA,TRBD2,CASSKDSGALAGVTGELFF,TGTGCCAGCAGCAAGGATTCGGGGGCCCTAGCGGGAGTTACCGGGGAGCTGTTTTTT
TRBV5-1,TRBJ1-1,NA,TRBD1,CASSLARSRDSGKNTEAFF,TGCGCCAGCAGCTTGGCCCGTTCGCGGGACAGCGGTAAGAACACTGAAGCTTTCTTT
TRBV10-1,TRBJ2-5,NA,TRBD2,CASSESSGGFETQYF,TGCGCCAGCAGTGAAAGTAGCGGGGGTTTCGAGACCCAGTACTTC
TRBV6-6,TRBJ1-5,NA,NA,CASTLTVYSNQPQHF,TGTGCCAGCACCTTGACAGTGTATAGCAATCAGCCCCAGCATTTT
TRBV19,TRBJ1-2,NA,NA,CASSISLGQGKGGYTF,TGTGCCAGTAGTATATCCTTGGGGCAGGGCAAGGGTGGCTACACCTTC
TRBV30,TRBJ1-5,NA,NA,CAWSQQGNQPQHF,TGTGCCTGGAGTCAACAGGGAAATCAGCCCCAGCATTTT
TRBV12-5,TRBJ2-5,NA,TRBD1,CASGARTGGQETQYF,TGTGCTAGTGGTGCAAGGACAGGGGGCCAAGAGACCCAGTACTTC
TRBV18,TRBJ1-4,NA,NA,CASSPWVTGIEKLFF,TGTGCCAGCTCACCTTGGGTTACAGGAATTGAAAAACTGTTTTTT
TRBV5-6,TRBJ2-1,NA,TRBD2,CASSLGLAAYNEQFF,TGTGCCAGCAGCTTGGGGCTAGCGGCCTACAATGAGCAGTTCTTC
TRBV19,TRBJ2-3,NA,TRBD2,CASSSTTSGGIDTQYF,TGTGCCAGTAGTTCCACGACTAGCGGGGGGATAGATACGCAGTATTTT
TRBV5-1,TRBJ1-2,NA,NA,CASSSGTGVNYGYTF,TGCGCCAGCAGCTCAGGAACAGGTGTGAACTATGGCTACACCTTC
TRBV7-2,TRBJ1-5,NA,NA,CASSLAMNQPQHF,TGTGCCAGCAGCTTAGCCATGAATCAGCCCCAGCATTTT
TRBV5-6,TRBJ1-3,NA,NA,CASQSGSYSGNTIYF,TGTGCCAGCCAGTCGGGAAGTTACTCTGGAAACACCATATATTTT
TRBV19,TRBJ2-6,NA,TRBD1,CASSGGQVRFSGANVLTF,TGTGCCAGTAGTGGTGGACAGGTTCGCTTCTCTGGGGCCAACGTCCTGACTTTC
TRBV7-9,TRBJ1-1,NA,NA,CASQSLVNTEAFF,TGTGCCAGCCAAAGCTTAGTCAACACTGAAGCTTTCTTT
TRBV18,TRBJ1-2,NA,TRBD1,CASSPGQGDLYGYTF,TGTGCCAGCTCACCTGGACAGGGGGACCTCTATGGCTACACCTTC
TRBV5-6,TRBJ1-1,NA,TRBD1,CASSLSPTGANTEAFF,TGTGCCAGCAGCCTTTCCCCGACAGGGGCCAACACTGAAGCTTTCTTT
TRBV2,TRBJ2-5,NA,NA,CASIGRRQGSSETQYF,TGTGCCAGCATAGGGAGGCGACAGGGCTCATCGGAGACCCAGTACTTC
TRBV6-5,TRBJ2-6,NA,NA,CASSYGAGSGANVLTF,TGTGCCAGCAGTTACGGAGCAGGGTCAGGGGCCAACGTCCTGACTTTC
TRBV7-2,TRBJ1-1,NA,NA,CASSLRGGGAFF,TGTGCCAGCAGCTTACGAGGGGGTGGTGCTTTCTTT
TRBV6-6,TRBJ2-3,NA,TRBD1,CASLGQGDTQYF,TGTGCCAGCCTCGGACAGGGCGATACGCAGTATTTT
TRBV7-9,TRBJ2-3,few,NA,CASTLAGSTDTQYF,TGTGCCAGCACGCTAGCAGGAAGCACAGATACGCAGTATTTT
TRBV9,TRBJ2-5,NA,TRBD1,CASSPMTGAETQYF,TGTGCCAGCAGCCCAATGACAGGGGCGGAGACCCAGTACTTC
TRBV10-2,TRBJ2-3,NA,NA,CASSAGLRDGYF,TGCGCCAGCAGTGCGGGACTCCGGGACGGGTATTTT
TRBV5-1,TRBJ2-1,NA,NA,CASSLDPGRTDNEQFF,TGCGCCAGCAGCTTGGATCCAGGACGGACAGACAATGAGCAGTTCTTC
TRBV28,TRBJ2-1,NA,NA,CASSFLHLRGKYNEQFF,TGTGCCAGCAGTTTTCTCCACCTCCGGGGGAAGTACAATGAGCAGTTCTTC
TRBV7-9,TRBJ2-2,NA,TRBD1,CASSTSTGGLDGELFF,TGTGCCAGCAGCACCTCGACAGGGGGTTTAGACGGGGAGCTGTTTTTT
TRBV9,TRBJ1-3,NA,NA,CASSLGDTFGNTIYF,TGTGCCAGCAGTCTAGGGGACACCTTTGGAAACACCATATATTTT
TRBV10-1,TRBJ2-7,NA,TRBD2,CASSLAGAKNTSSYEQYF,TGCGCCAGCAGCTTAGCGGGGGCAAAAAACACTAGCTCCTACGAGCAGTACTTC
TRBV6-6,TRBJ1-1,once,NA,CASSPLLRLVMNTEAFF,TGTGCCAGCAGTCCCTTGTTACGGCTAGTCATGAACACTGAAGCTTTCTTT
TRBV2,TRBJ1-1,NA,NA,CASSEALSGVRTEAFF,TGTGCCAGCAGTGAAGCGCTTTCAGGGGTGAGGACTGAAGCTTTCTTT
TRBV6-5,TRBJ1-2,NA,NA,CASSLQGPNYGYTF,TGTGCCAGCAGTTTACAGGGTCCTAACTATGGCTACACCTTC
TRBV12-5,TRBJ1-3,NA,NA,CASGLDTRSSGNTIYF,TGTGCTAGTGGTTTGGATACCAGATCCTCTGGAAACACCATATATTTT
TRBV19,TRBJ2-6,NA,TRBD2,CASTPVGGRAVGANVLTF,TGTGCCAGTACCCCCGTCGGAGGGAGGGCCGTTGGGGCCAACGTCCTGACTTTC
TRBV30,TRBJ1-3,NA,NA,CAWSVLGTLAGNTIYF,TGTGCCTGGAGTGTCTTAGGGACTCTCGCTGGAAACACCATATATTTT
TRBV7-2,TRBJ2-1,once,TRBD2,CASSLGGRGNEQFF,TGTGCCAGCAGCTTAGGCGGGAGAGGGAATGAGCAGTTCTTC
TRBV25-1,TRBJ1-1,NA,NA,CASSEQKTGKNTEAFF,TGTGCCAGCAGTGAACAAAAGACGGGAAAGAACACTGAAGCTTTCTTT
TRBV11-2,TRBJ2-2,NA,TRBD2,CASSLSLYHYSGAGGELFF,TGTGCCAGCAGCTTGTCCCTATATCACTATAGCGGGGCTGGCGGGGAGCTGTTTTTT
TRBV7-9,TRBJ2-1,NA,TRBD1,CASSWTGANEQFF,TGTGCCAGCAGCTGGACAGGGGCGAATGAGCAGTTCTTC
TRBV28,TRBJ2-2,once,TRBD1,CASSRPGQTGELFF,TGTGCCAGCAGTCGCCCGGGACAGACCGGGGAGCTGTTTTTT
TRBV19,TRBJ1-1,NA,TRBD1,CASIRDRSRGNTEAFF,TGTGCCAGTATTAGGGACAGGAGCAGGGGGAACACTGAAGCTTTCTTT
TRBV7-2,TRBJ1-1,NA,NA,CASSLASRGKTEAFF,TGTGCCAGCAGCTTAGCTAGCAGGGGTAAGACTGAAGCTTTCTTT
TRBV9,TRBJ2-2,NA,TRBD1,CASSSQGETGELFF,TGTGCCAGCAGCTCCCAGGGGGAAACCGGGGAGCTGTTTTTT
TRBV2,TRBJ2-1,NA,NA,CASSLRHEQFF,TGTGCCAGCAGTTTGCGGCATGAGCAGTTCTTC